Sequencing of this T cell receptor (beta chain) was carried out in a study of T cells in localized non-small cell lung cancer. Regarding the study as a whole: Clonality peaked in uninvolved adjacent lung rather than tumor. Longer overall survival accompanied higher blood T cell density. There were a median 57 of the top 100 tumor clones appearing in adjacent lung.

The sampled adjacent lung lay at least 2 cm from the tumor margin and showed no atypia. Notes on this clone: Its antigen is as yet unknown.

Trimming removed 0 bases from V and 2 bases from J, with 6 bases in between. Germline V CDR1 and CDR2: SGDLS, YYNGEE. The length of the CDR3 is 14 residues. This table comes from immunoSEQ multiplex PCR, and its TCRdb copy is limited to in-frame clones, with some not included. There are over a thousand clones in the sample; around a fifth occur only once, and roughly 15% lies in the top ten. This chain connects TRBV9 to TRBJ2-1; unclear D gene. The sequencing used normal lung tissue next to the tumor, collected before any cancer treatment. This TCR was recovered from a woman aged 35-75 years with stage I lung adenocarcinoma. CDR3 region: CASSVAGPYNEQFF. The DNA for the CDR3 is TGTGCCAGCAGCGTAGCGGGCCCCTACAATGAGCAGTTCTTC.